Included here is one TCR beta chain sequence, with context. This CDR3 spans 13 amino acids. Germline CDR1 reads MDHEN; CDR2 reads SYDVKM. The ends were cut back, 5 bases at V and 5 bases at J, with 12 bases in the middle. This record belongs to a study of blood T cell repertoires in COVID-19. TCRdb keeps only in-frame clones here, not all; method: immunoSEQ multiplex PCR. The repertoire holds about 150,000 clones, 82% seen once, with more than 9% in the top ten. Sequenced: peripheral blood. The genes are TRBV28 and TRBJ2-5; D ambiguous. This TCR was recovered from a woman over 75 with active or convalescent COVID-19. The CDR3 is CASSDSLGETQYF. The CDR3 coding sequence is TGTGCCAGCAGTGACTCGCTTGGGGAGACCCAGTACTTC.